This passage covers 26 T cell receptor beta chains from one sample sequenced in a study of vaccination effects on CD4 cells after COVID-19. No antigen is known for these receptors. Sequencing was preceded by expansion of antigen-specific CD4+ T cells with viral peptide pools in the ViraFEST assay. Having been cultured for 9 to 11 days, the cells underwent CD4+ T cell isolation. Vaccinees lacked prior SARS-CoV-2 infection and tested negative for nucleocapsid antibodies. TCRdb's copy holds only in-frame clones and misses some; the assay was immunoSEQ multiplex PCR. This sample has 70,000 or so clones, with about four fifths found just once. This material consisted of CD4+ T cells from PBMCs cultured with HCoV-NL63 spike peptides, taken before COVID-19 vaccination. Receptors originate from a human donor who received a COVID-19 vaccine.

This chain links TRBV27 with TRBJ1-5; tentative D call: TRBD1 (5 bases). CDR1 is MNHEY, CDR2 SMNVEV, per germline (reference sequence). The CDR3 spans 14 residues. Trimming took off 2 bases at V and 7 bases at J, with 12 bases between the two ends. The CDR3 DNA follows: TGTGCCAGCAGTTTACGACAGAACGGCCAGCCCCAGCATTTT. Amino acids: CASSLRQNGQPQHF.

The chain joins TRBV20-1 to TRBJ1-3; D call uncertain. The germline V gene encodes CDR1 DFQATT and CDR2 SNEGSKA (reference sequence). The CDR3 length is 14 residues. The V and J ends lost 3 bases and 0 bases respectively, with 9 bases between them. CDR3 DNA: TGCAGTGCTAGTGCGCAGAGCTCTGGAAACACCATATATTTT. Translated: CSASAQSSGNTIYF.

Only a few counts were recorded for this clone. The J gene is TRBJ2-3, the V gene TRBV7-2, with 7 bases aligning to TRBD2. The CDR3 covers 16 residues. Trimming cost V 5 bases and J 0 bases; bases outside gene matches: 8. Germline lookup yields CDR1 SGHTA and CDR2 FQGNSA. As DNA, the CDR3 is TGTGCCAGCAGCCCTAAGGTGGGGGGGAGCACAGATACGCAGTATTTT. Translating gives CASSPKVGGSTDTQYF. Full variable domain (remainder filled in from reference TRBV7-2 and TRBJ2-3): GAGVSQSPSNKVTEKGKDVELRCDPISGHTALYWYRQSLGQGLEFLIYFQGNSAPDKSGLPSDRFSAERTGGSVSTLTIQRTQQEDSAVYLCASSPKVGGSTDTQYFGPGTRLTVL.

The chain uses TRBV6-2 or TRBV6-3 and TRBJ2-2; 11 nucleotides agree with TRBD1. Germline CDR1 is MNHEY and CDR2 is SVGEGT. Germline trimming cut 6 bases from V and 7 bases from J; bases unmatched to any gene: 7. The CDR3 is 15 residues long. DNA of the CDR3: TGTGCCAGCAGCGATCCGGGACAGGGGGTCGGGGAGCTGTTTTTT. Translating gives CASSDPGQGVGELFF.

V usage is TRBV7-2 and J usage is TRBJ2-4; the D is unclear. This CDR3 is 12 amino acids long. Germline CDR1 SGHTA, CDR2 FQGNSA. V was pared by 5 bases and J by 5 bases, with 7 bases between. In DNA form, the CDR3 reads TGTGCCAGCAGCCTCGAGGAAAACATTCAGTACTTC. It is translated as CASSLEENIQYF.

This clone was detected only once. The rearrangement links TRBV29-1 to TRBJ1-1; maybe TRBD1 (5 bases). This CDR3 has 13 amino acids. Germline CDR1 reads SQVTM; CDR2 reads ANQGSEA. V lost 1 base to trimming and J lost 1 base, with 7 bases between them. CDR3 DNA sequence: TGCAGCGTTGAAGGACAGCCGAACACTGAAGCTTTCTTT. Translating it yields CSVEGQPNTEAFF.

J is TRBJ1-1 and V is TRBV12-3 or TRBV12-4; D is unresolved. This CDR3 contains 13 residues. The V gene lost 3 bases and the J gene lost 0 bases, with 5 bases spanning the gap. The CDR3 sequence: CASSFGLNTEAFF. CDR3 in DNA: TGTGCCAGCAGTTTTGGGCTGAACACTGAAGCTTTCTTT.

The chain employs TRBV5-6 and TRBJ1-6; no clear D. V lost 1 base and J lost 7, with 15 bases in between. The germline V gene has CDR1 SGHDT and CDR2 YYEEEE. The CDR3 contains 16 residues. The CDR3 DNA follows: TGTGCCAGCAGCTTGTACCGTCTGGAGGGCAATTCACCCCTCCACTTT. It yields the protein CASSLYRLEGNSPLHF.

The chain links TRBV6-5 to TRBJ1-5; D is ambiguous. Deletions cut 6 bases from V and 6 bases from J, with 9 bases between. Germline assignment: CDR1 MNHEY and CDR2 SVGAGI. The CDR3 has 12 amino acids. Here the CDR3 reads CASRDWAQPQHF. Written as DNA, the CDR3 is TGTGCCAGCAGGGATTGGGCTCAGCCCCAGCATTTT.

This rearrangement joins TRBV3-1 (or the pseudogene TRBV3-2) to TRBJ1-3; D gene unclear. The germline V and J ends were trimmed by 0 bases and 4 bases, with 4 bases remaining between them. This CDR3 spans 13 amino acids. Germline CDR1 and CDR2: LGHDT and YNNKEL (reference sequence). The CDR3 sequence: CASSQDSGNTIYF. CDR3 bases: TGTGCCAGCAGCCAAGATAGCGGAAACACCATATATTTT.

The chain recombines TRBV5-1 with TRBJ2-7, with D tentatively TRBD1 or TRBD2 (5 bases each). V was clipped by 5 bases and J by 0 bases, with 12 bases between them. This CDR3 has 14 residues. CDR1 and CDR2 from the germline V gene are SGHRS and YFSETQ. In DNA form, the CDR3 reads TGCGCCAGCAGGCCGGGACGGAGCTCCTACGAGCAGTACGTC. Its translation is CASRPGRSSYEQYV.

The chain has TRBV5-1 and TRBJ2-2; perhaps TRBD1 as D (6 bases). The CDR3 runs to 15 residues. Trimming left V 3 bases short and J 5 bases short, with 14 bases between. Per germline, CDR1 SGHRS and CDR2 YFSETQ. The CDR3: CASSSNPGDTGELFF. The CDR3 bases are TGCGCCAGCAGCTCGAACCCAGGGGATACCGGGGAGCTGTTTTTT.

This CDR3 is CASSFGTTGSGNTIYF. Written as DNA, the CDR3 is TGCGCCAGCAGCTTTGGGACCACAGGGTCTGGAAACACCATATATTTT. The chain joins TRBV5-1 to TRBJ1-3; D perhaps matches TRBD1 (6 bases). CDR3 length equals 16 residues. CDR1 and CDR2 (germline): SGHRS, YFSETQ. Between the trimmed V and J ends, which lost 2 bases and 1 base, there was a span of 13 bases.

This clone was seen once. Here the CDR3 DNA reads TGTGCCATCAGTGACCCAGGGGAGTTCTATGGCTACACCTTC. It translates to CAISDPGEFYGYTF. The J gene is TRBJ1-2, the V gene TRBV10-3; weak D call: TRBD1 (6 bases). The ends were cut back, 3 bases at V and 4 bases at J, with 12 bases in the middle. The V gene's germline CDR1 is ENHRY and CDR2 SYGVKD. The CDR3 covers 14 residues.

This clone was recorded a few times. The chain links TRBV18 to TRBJ1-1; D uncertain. CDR3 length equals 13 residues. Germline V lookup: CDR1 KGHSH, CDR2 LQKENI. Trimming removed 3 bases from V and 0 bases from J, with 5 bases in between. The DNA for the CDR3 is TGTGCCAGCTCACCGGACCTGAACACTGAAGCTTTCTTT. Protein product: CASSPDLNTEAFF.

This chain connects TRBV6-5 to TRBJ2-5; tentatively, D is TRBD1 (6 bases). Trimming pared 6 bases from V and 5 bases from J, leaving 13 bases between. The CDR3 runs to 13 residues. CDR1 and CDR2 (germline): MNHEY, SVGAGI. CDR3 nucleotide sequence: TGTGCCAGCAGGGGAGACAGGCCGGAGACCCAGTACTTC. Its translation: CASRGDRPETQYF.

This sequence joins TRBV28 and TRBJ2-1; the D gene could be TRBD1 or TRBD2 (5 bases each). V gave up 10 bases and J gave up 8 bases, with 24 bases separating them. The CDR3 spans 15 residues. The germline V gene has CDR1 MDHEN and CDR2 SYDVKM. CDR3 bases: TGTGCCATCCAAGGTCCGGGACGGACTCCCGATGAGCAGTTCTTC. Encoded protein: CAIQGPGRTPDEQFF.

The chain has TRBV10-1 and TRBJ2-2; D is possibly TRBD1 or TRBD2 (5 bases each). This CDR3 spans 17 amino acids. Germline V gene data show CDR1 as WNHNN and CDR2 as SYGVQD (reference sequence). V was clipped by 3 bases and J by 4 bases, with 18 bases between them. This CDR3 is CASSDLLGTRRTGELFF. For the CDR3, the DNA is TGCGCCAGCAGTGATCTTTTGGGGACCCGCCGCACCGGGGAGCTGTTTTTT.

This chain connects TRBV5-1 to TRBJ1-4; D might be TRBD1 (5 bases). Trimming stripped 5 bases from V and 11 bases from J, with 16 bases between. CDR1 is SGHRS and CDR2 is YFSETQ in the germline V gene. CDR3 length equals 13 residues. CDR3 bases: TGCGCCAGCAGATCTCTTGGGGCACGGAAACTGTTTTTT. Amino acid sequence: CASRSLGARKLFF.

This clone showed up just a few times. The V gene is TRBV6-5, the J gene TRBJ1-2, with D possibly matching TRBD1 (5 bases). V was shortened by 0 bases and J by 4 bases, with 12 bases between the two germline ends. CDR3 size: 15 residues. From germline, CDR1 is MNHEY and CDR2 SVGAGI. The CDR3 is CASSYSGVGAYGYTF. CDR3 DNA: TGTGCCAGCAGTTACTCGGGAGTAGGGGCCTATGGCTACACCTTC.

The J gene is TRBJ2-2, the V gene TRBV6-5; the match to TRBD2 covers 7 bases. Trimming removed 0 bases from V and 4 bases from J; junction bases left unmatched: 2. Germline assignment: CDR1 MNHEY and CDR2 SVGAGI. This CDR3 is built from 15 residues. The CDR3 sequence is CASSYSSGVTGELFF. The CDR3 DNA follows: TGTGCCAGCAGTTACTCCAGCGGGGTCACCGGGGAGCTGTTTTTT.

This clone turned up a few times. This rearrangement joins TRBV7-9 to TRBJ1-4; D not resolved. Germline V gene sequence: CDR1 SEHNR, CDR2 FQNEAQ (reference sequence). The CDR3 loop spans 16 amino acids. Trimming removed 5 bases from V and 8 bases from J, with 21 bases in between. The CDR3 here is CASSPSGGSKKEKLFF. CDR3 nucleotide sequence: TGTGCCAGCAGCCCCTCGGGTGGTAGTAAAAAGGAAAAACTGTTTTTT.

The J gene is TRBJ2-5, the V gene TRBV24-1, with 7 bases matching TRBD1. The CDR3 totals 13 residues. Trimming took 4 bases from V and 4 from J; bases not matched to a gene: 2. The germline CDR1 and CDR2 sequences are KGHDR and SFDVKD. This chain's CDR3 is CATSENRGETQYF. DNA of the CDR3: TGTGCCACCAGTGAGAACAGGGGAGAGACCCAGTACTTC.

This chain links TRBV12-3 or TRBV12-4 with TRBJ2-7; D possibly corresponds to TRBD1 (6 bases). Trimming left V 3 bases short and J 7 bases short, with 10 bases between. CDR3 size: 12 residues. The CDR3, as DNA: TGTGCCAGCAGTTTTTACAGGGAAGAGCAGTACGTC. Residues: CASSFYREEQYV.

The chain has TRBV27 and TRBJ1-4; 9 bases line up with TRBD1. V lost 5 bases, J lost 5 bases, and 3 bases stayed unmatched. Germline assignment: CDR1 MNHEY and CDR2 SMNVEV (reference sequence). The length of the CDR3 is 14 residues. In DNA, the CDR3 is TGTGCCAGCAGTCCACAGGGGGCGAATGAAAAACTGTTTTTT. This gives the protein CASSPQGANEKLFF.

The genes are TRBV19 and TRBJ2-2, with D tentatively TRBD1 (7 bases). This CDR3 spans 13 amino acids. V lost 7 bases and J 7 bases, leaving 13 bases between the germline ends. Germline CDR1 reads LNHDA; CDR2 reads SQIVND (reference sequence). The CDR3 reads CASKNRGGGELFF. For the CDR3, the DNA is TGTGCCAGTAAGAACAGGGGAGGCGGGGAGCTGTTTTTT.